Presented here are 17 T cell receptor beta chains from one specimen sequenced in a study of blood T cell repertoires in COVID-19. Repertoires were generated with immunoSEQ multiplex PCR, while TCRdb's copy carries only in-frame clones and drops some. Of 270,000 or so clones in the sample, 85% were seen once. Sequencing used peripheral blood. The receptors stem from a human donor in a cohort sampled during active COVID-19.

J is TRBJ2-3 and V is TRBV18, with a possible D match to TRBD1 (5 bases). From germline, CDR1 is KGHSH and CDR2 LQKENI. This CDR3 is built from 14 residues. The ends were cut back, 4 bases at V and 4 bases at J, with 12 bases in the middle. CDR3 sequence reads: CASSLMTDPDTQYF. In DNA form, the CDR3 reads TGTGCCAGCTCACTGATGACAGACCCAGATACGCAGTATTTT.

The rearrangement joins TRBV19 to TRBJ1-6, with 10 positions matching TRBD1. Germline V gene data show CDR1 as LNHDA and CDR2 as SQIVND (reference sequence). This CDR3 spans 14 amino acids. With V trimmed by 6 bases and J by 8 bases, 4 bases remained unmatched. CDR3 bases: TGTGCCAGTAGCCAGGGACAGGGGTATTCACCCCTCCACTTT. This translates into CASSQGQGYSPLHF.

The chain joins TRBV30 to TRBJ1-4, with unresolved D. The CDR3 consists of 15 residues. The germline gives CDR1 GTSNPN, CDR2 SVGIG (reference sequence). CDR3 sequence: CAFEGGGQHNEKLFF. CDR3 coding DNA: TGTGCATTCGAGGGAGGAGGGCAACATAATGAAAAACTGTTTTTT.

The chain joins TRBV18 to TRBJ2-1; 13 bases are shared with TRBD2. Germline assignment: CDR1 KGHSH and CDR2 LQKENI. This CDR3 is built from 16 residues. J was trimmed by 7 bases and V by 3 bases; bases with no gene match: 6. In DNA form, the CDR3 reads TGTGCCAGCTCACCCAGGACTAGCGGGAGTGGAAATGAGCAGTTCTTC. This gives the protein CASSPRTSGSGNEQFF.

V gene TRBV29-1 combines with J gene TRBJ2-3; 8 bases align to TRBD2. J was trimmed by 2 bases and V by 4 bases; bases with no gene match: 5. CDR1 SQVTM and CDR2 ANQGSEA come from the germline V gene. The CDR3 has 14 amino acids. In nucleotides, the CDR3 is TGCAGCGTTGGACTAGCGATGATCACAGATACGCAGTATTTT. As protein: CSVGLAMITDTQYF.

The V gene is TRBV19, the J gene TRBJ2-1; the D gene is possibly TRBD2 (6 bases). Germline V gene data show CDR1 as LNHDA and CDR2 as SQIVND (reference sequence). Trimming shortened V by 6 bases and J by 4 bases, and 10 bases separated the two germline ends. The CDR3 is made up of 13 amino acids. CDR3 sequence reads: CASRGTAYNEQFF. CDR3 bases: TGTGCCAGTAGAGGGACTGCATACAATGAGCAGTTCTTC.

J is TRBJ2-2 and V is TRBV7-8; weak D call: TRBD1 (5 bases). The CDR3 has 13 amino acids. Trimming took off 4 bases at V and 4 bases at J, with 7 bases between the two ends. Germline CDR1 and CDR2: SGHVS and FQNEAQ. In DNA form, the CDR3 reads TGTGCCAGCAGCTCCAGGGCCACCGGGGAGCTGTTTTTT. Translated: CASSSRATGELFF.

The J gene is TRBJ2-1, the V gene TRBV14; 7 bases line up with TRBD2. The CDR3 spans 13 residues. Germline V CDR1 and CDR2: SGHDN, FVKESK. The V gene end was trimmed by 5 bases and the J gene end by 11 bases; junction bases not matched to a gene: 9. Here the CDR3 DNA reads TGTGCCAGCAGCAGCGGGGCGGGCACCCAGCAGTTCTTC. This translates into CASSSGAGTQQFF.

The chain is built from TRBV28 and TRBJ2-7; D ambiguous. Trimming removed 8 bases at V and 6 bases at J, with 14 bases between. The CDR3 is 12 amino acids. CDR1 and CDR2 (germline): MDHEN, SYDVKM. The CDR3 bases are TGTGCCAGCCTATCCCCAGGTGGCGAGCAGTACTTC. Amino acids: CASLSPGGEQYF.

This clone was picked up a small number of times. The chain employs TRBV7-8 and TRBJ1-2, with 9 nucleotides matching TRBD1. The CDR3 consists of 14 residues. Germline CDR1 and CDR2: SGHVS and FQNEAQ. V was clipped by 5 bases and J by 8 bases; unmatched bases: 9. The CDR3 sequence: CASSPDRGVWGYTF. CDR3 in DNA: TGTGCCAGCAGCCCCGACAGGGGGGTGTGGGGCTACACCTTC.

The rearrangement links TRBV6-2 or TRBV6-3 to TRBJ1-2; D gene unclear. The V end was cut by 3 bases, the J end by 2 bases, with 10 bases between. CDR1 and CDR2 from the germline V gene are MNHEY and SVGEGT. CDR3 size: 14 residues. The CDR3 DNA follows: TGTGCCAGCAGTTATGGTGTCGGGAACTATGGCTACACCTTC. Its translation is CASSYGVGNYGYTF.

CDR3 amino acids: CASSILTSQNGEQYF. CDR3 DNA: TGCGCCAGCAGCATACTTACTAGCCAAAATGGCGAGCAGTACTTC. V is TRBV5-1 and J is TRBJ2-7; possible D gene TRBD2, 6 bases. The germline V gene encodes CDR1 SGHRS and CDR2 YFSETQ. The CDR3 extends over 15 amino acids. V was trimmed by 4 bases and J by 6 bases, leaving 20 bases between them.

For the CDR3, the DNA is TGTGCCAGCAGCTTAGCGTTCTCGGGAAATACGCAGTATTTT. Translation: CASSLAFSGNTQYF. This chain links TRBV7-9 with TRBJ2-3, with a possible D match to TRBD2 (5 bases). CDR1 and CDR2 (germline): SEHNR, FQNEAQ (reference sequence). CDR3 size: 14 residues. With 0 bases removed from V and 7 bases from J, the gap between germline ends came to 11 bases.

CDR3 sequence: CASSQGRSGGTSFF. The CDR3 coding sequence is TGTGCCAGCAGCCAAGGAAGGTCGGGGGGTACATCTTTCTTC. J is TRBJ2-1 and V is TRBV3-1 (or the pseudogene TRBV3-2), with 7 bases fitting TRBD2. Trimming at V came to 1 base and at J to 16 bases, leaving 13 bases not matched to a gene. The germline gives CDR1 LGHDT, CDR2 YNNKEL (reference sequence). The CDR3 runs to 14 residues.

The table lists this clone with a count of one. This chain connects TRBV19 to TRBJ2-1, with 7 bases aligning to TRBD1. This CDR3 region has 13 residues. V was clipped by 4 bases and J by 9 bases; unmatched bases: 6. From germline, CDR1 is LNHDA and CDR2 SQIVND (reference sequence). This CDR3 is CASSTLQGTEQFF. CDR3 nucleotide sequence: TGTGCCAGTAGTACACTACAGGGGACTGAGCAGTTCTTC.

Notes on this clone: Other DNA variants within this sample encode the same CDR3. This rearrangement joins TRBV18 to TRBJ2-7, with D tentatively TRBD1 (6 bases). The CDR3 spans 13 residues. Trimming left V 4 bases short and J 2 bases short, with 9 bases between. Germline V gene data show CDR1 as KGHSH and CDR2 as LQKENI. The CDR3 coding sequence is TGTGCCAGCTCACAGGACAGAGCCTACGAGCAGTACTTC. This translates into CASSQDRAYEQYF. Filled out from reference TRBV18 and TRBJ2-7, the complete variable domain reads NAGVMQNPRHLVRRRGQEARLRCSPMKGHSHVYWYRQLPEEGLKFMVYLQKENIIDESGMPKERFSAEFPKEGPSILRIQQVVRGDSAAYFCASSQDRAYEQYFGPGTRLTVT.

This chain uses TRBV14 with TRBJ1-6, with D possibly matching TRBD1 (5 bases). Per the germline V gene, CDR1 is SGHDN and CDR2 is FVKESK. This CDR3 has 13 residues. V was pared by 4 bases and J by 10 bases, with 11 bases between. CDR3 coding DNA: TGTGCCAGCAGCCGAACAGGAGAGTCACCCCTCCACTTT. Protein: CASSRTGESPLHF.